This T cell receptor (beta chain) was captured in a study of shared T cell receptors in the human thymus. Looked up from germline, CDR1 is SEHNR and CDR2 is FQNEAQ (reference sequence). This CDR3 comprises 12 residues. Trimming removed 4 bases at V and 5 bases at J, with 8 bases between. Points on this clone: Other nucleotide sequences from this sample produce the same CDR3.

Profiled with immunoSEQ multiplex PCR; TCRdb holds only in-frame clones, not every one. The repertoire has hundreds of thousands of clones, around 87% of them found once; the top ten carry more than 0.009%. The data were also submitted as part of a second study, on human thymus T cells. As reported in that work: Donors were healthy Finnish babies undergoing corrective operations for congenital heart defects. Thymus was obtained from resections taken during corrective heart surgery.

This chain uses TRBV7-9 with TRBJ1-1, with D hard to call. Input material: thymocytes. This receptor was taken from a boy under two years old with a congenital heart defect. The CDR3 bases are TGTGCCAGCAGCTCGGGAGGGACTGAAGCTTTCTTT. This sequence encodes CASSSGGTEAFF. Combining the CDR3 with reference TRBV7-9 and TRBJ1-1 gives the whole variable domain DTGVSQNPRHKITKRGQNVTFRCDPISEHNRLYWYRQTLGQGPEFLTYFQNEAQLEKSRLLSDRFSAERPKGSFSTLEIQRTEQGDSAMYLCASSSGGTEAFFGQGTRLTVV.